A selection of T cell receptor beta chains follows, all from one sample in a study of blood T cell repertoires in COVID-19. Here immunoSEQ multiplex PCR was the method, and the copy in TCRdb shows in-frame clones only, minus some. Among approximately 160,000 clones listed, under 95% were seen once. The sample comprised peripheral blood. Receptors originate from a man in his sixties with active or convalescent COVID-19. CDR3s include the opening cysteine and the closing phenylalanine or tryptophan. Fields, in order: J gene, clone size, D gene, V gene, CDR3 protein, CDR3 DNA. The D gene is left open where the match is weak. Size tells how often a clone was seen (once, few, many) or the class of an expanded clone, and some rows leave it out.

>TRBJ2-1|.|.|TRBV25-1
CASSDPAGNYNEQFF
TGTGCCAGCAGTGATCCAGCAGGGAACTACAATGAGCAGTTCTTC
>TRBJ2-7|.|TRBD1|TRBV19
CASSTFSTGEKYEQYF
TGTGCCAGTAGTACCTTTTCGACAGGGGAAAAATACGAGCAGTACTTC
>TRBJ2-3|.|TRBD2|TRBV27
CASSYEGTREWSDTQYF
TGTGCCAGCAGTTACGAGGGGACGCGGGAGTGGTCAGATACGCAGTATTTT
>TRBJ2-1|.|TRBD1|TRBV28
CATYRDRHNEQFF
TGTGCCACCTACCGGGACAGGCACAATGAGCAGTTCTTC
>TRBJ1-1|.|.|TRBV20-1
CSAKWGSGAFF
TGCAGTGCTAAATGGGGAAGCGGGGCTTTCTTT
>TRBJ1-2|.|.|TRBV7-2
CASSLAPGRGSGYTF
TGTGCCAGCAGCTTAGCGCCAGGGCGAGGATCTGGCTACACCTTC
>TRBJ2-2|.|.|TRBV5-4
CASSLVRANTGELFF
TGTGCCAGCAGCTTGGTACGGGCGAACACCGGGGAGCTGTTTTTT
>TRBJ1-6|few|TRBD1|TRBV19
CASRTGASSYNSPLHF
TGTGCCAGCCGAACAGGGGCAAGCTCCTATAATTCACCCCTCCACTTT
>TRBJ2-7|.|TRBD1|TRBV5-4
CASSFDRVGYEQYF
TGTGCCAGCAGCTTTGACAGGGTAGGGTACGAGCAGTACTTC
>TRBJ2-3|.|.|TRBV28
CASRTGDTRTDTQYF
TGTGCCAGCAGGACCGGGGACACGCGGACAGATACGCAGTATTTT
>TRBJ2-3|.|TRBD2|TRBV10-1
CASSETSGADTQYF
TGCGCCAGCAGTGAAACTAGCGGAGCAGATACGCAGTATTTT
>TRBJ1-1|.|.|TRBV10-3
CAINRGLNTEAFF
TGTGCCATCAATCGGGGATTGAACACTGAAGCTTTCTTT
>TRBJ2-3|.|TRBD2|TRBV7-2
CASSLIAGVDTQYF
TGTGCCAGCAGCTTAATAGCGGGAGTCGATACGCAGTATTTT
>TRBJ1-2|.|.|TRBV6-5
CASSKDSGYGYTF
TGTGCCAGCAGTAAGGATTCGGGCTATGGCTACACCTTC
>TRBJ1-4|.|.|TRBV4-1
CASSRLNEKLFF
TGCGCCAGCAGCCGACTTAATGAAAAACTGTTTTTT
>TRBJ1-5|.|TRBD1|TRBV2
CASRLGTGLYSNQPQHF
TGTGCCAGCCGACTCGGGACAGGACTATATAGCAATCAGCCCCAGCATTTT
>TRBJ2-7|.|.|TRBV6-1
CASSEVGSSYEQYF
TGTGCCAGCAGTGAAGTCGGGAGCTCCTACGAGCAGTACTTC
>TRBJ1-2|.|.|TRBV5-1
CASSFGNGYTF
TGCGCCAGCAGCTTCGGGAATGGCTACACCTTC
>TRBJ2-2|.|.|TRBV7-6
CASSPLPDRNTGELFF
TGTGCCAGCAGCCCACTACCGGACAGAAACACCGGGGAGCTGTTTTTT
>TRBJ1-4|once|.|TRBV7-2
CASSLQGTNEKLFF
TGTGCCAGCAGCCTCCAGGGGACTAATGAAAAACTGTTTTTT
>TRBJ2-1|.|.|TRBV7-2
CASSFASARNEQFF
TGTGCCAGCAGCTTTGCAAGCGCGCGAAATGAGCAGTTCTTC
>TRBJ1-3|few|.|TRBV18
CASSPRSGDGNTIYF
TGTGCCAGCTCACCACGATCAGGGGATGGAAACACCATATATTTT
>TRBJ2-1|.|TRBD2|TRBV5-1
CASSLTTGGPDEQFF
TGCGCCAGCAGTTTAACCACGGGAGGGCCGGATGAGCAGTTCTTC
>TRBJ2-3|.|TRBD1|TRBV11-2
CASSLGQASTDTQYF
TGTGCCAGCAGCTTGGGACAGGCAAGCACAGATACGCAGTATTTT
>TRBJ1-2|.|TRBD1|TRBV4-1
CASSPQTGGIYGYTF
TGCGCCAGCAGCCCCCAGACAGGGGGAATCTATGGCTACACCTTC
>TRBJ1-3|.|.|TRBV10-3
CAISDGESSGNTIYF
TGTGCCATCAGTGACGGGGAGAGCTCTGGAAACACCATATATTTT